These 8 T cell receptor beta chains originate from one sample sequenced in a study of T-cell reconstitution after alpha-beta-depleted transplantation in children. Unique molecular identifiers tagged the TCRbeta library. TCRdb re-analysed the PCR reads in MiXCR, keeping a single row per CDR3 protein. The data show around 490,000 distinct CDR3 sequences, over 9.5% seen once. The material sequenced was PBMCs, mostly from graft donor cells, taken 180 days after TCRalphabeta/CD19-depleted stem cell transplant. These receptors came from a female patient aged 2 to 10 who had a stem cell transplant for aplastic anemia, so the T cells may come from the graft donor.

Concerning this clonotype itself: The CDR3 ends on some other residue instead of the conserved phenylalanine or tryptophan, so this is likely a read error. The chain is built from TRBV27 and TRBJ2-1, with 7 bases that match TRBD2. CDR1 is MNHEY and CDR2 is SMNVEV in the germline V gene (reference sequence). Trimming removed 5 bases from V and 4 bases from J; junction bases left unmatched: 14. The CDR3 covers 17 residues. In nucleotides, the CDR3 is TGTGCCAGCAGTACAGGCTTCGGGGCTAGCGGTTACAATGAGCAGTTCTTG. This encodes CASSTGFGASGYNEQFL.

This clonotype was counted at least ten times. The J gene is TRBJ2-3, the V gene TRBV3-1; D is undetermined. Trimming pared 3 bases from V and 1 base from J, leaving 11 bases between. CDR1 LGHDT and CDR2 YNNKEL come from the germline V gene (reference sequence). This CDR3 has 15 amino acids. CDR3 sequence (DNA): TGTGCCAGCAGCCAGAGAAAGGCTCGCACAGATACGCAGTATTTT. As protein: CASSQRKARTDTQYF.

This clonotype has a count of ten or more. The chain combines TRBV5-1 with TRBJ1-1; TRBD1 is a possible D gene (5 bases). V lost 1 base to trimming and J lost 1 base, with 8 bases between them. From germline, CDR1 is SGHRS and CDR2 YFSETQ. The CDR3 is made up of 14 amino acids. Here the CDR3 DNA reads TGCGCCAGCAGCTTGAAGGGGACGAACACTGAAGCTTTCTTT. Translation gives CASSLKGTNTEAFF.

This chain links TRBV19 with TRBJ1-2; TRBD1 might be the D (5 bases). This CDR3 has 15 residues. V gave up 5 bases and J gave up 2 bases, with 15 bases separating them. CDR1 and CDR2 from the germline V gene are LNHDA and SQIVND (reference sequence). For the CDR3, the DNA is TGTGCCAGTAGTCCTTCCGGGGGGGTGAACTATGGCTACACCTTC. This translates into CASSPSGGVNYGYTF.

The chain has TRBV15 and TRBJ2-4; a possible D gene is TRBD1 (9 bases). Germline assignment: CDR1 LNHNV and CDR2 YYDKDF (reference sequence). There are 16 residues in the CDR3. Trimming pared 3 bases from V and 4 bases from J, leaving 16 bases between. Here the CDR3 DNA reads TGTGCCACCAGCAGGGGTAGCGGGACAGGGAAAAACATTCAGTACTTC. It codes for CATSRGSGTGKNIQYF.

This clonotype was found a few times. V and J are TRBV28 and TRBJ2-1, with 8 positions matching TRBD1. Germline CDR1 reads MDHEN; CDR2 reads SYDVKM. The CDR3 is made up of 14 amino acids. Trimming took 3 bases from V and 3 from J; bases not matched to a gene: 1. CDR3 coding DNA: TGTGCCAGCAGTTTGGGACAGGACTACAATGAGCAGTTCTTC. It translates to CASSLGQDYNEQFF.

The rearrangement uses TRBV18 and TRBJ1-2; 9 nucleotides align to TRBD1. The CDR3 loop spans 15 amino acids. J gave up 6 bases and V 0 bases, and 5 bases lay outside the gene matches. Germline CDR1 reads KGHSH; CDR2 reads LQKENI. The CDR3 DNA reads TGTGCCAGCTCACCACCGGGACAGGGAGTCCATGGCTACACCTTC. Translation gives CASSPPGQGVHGYTF.

The CDR3 DNA reads as TGCGCCAGCAGCCAAGAATCCTCTAGCGGGAACCACGAGCAGTACGTC. This translates into CASSQESSSGNHEQYV. The chain employs TRBV4-1 and TRBJ2-7; TRBD2 aligns across 9 bases. Germline lookup yields CDR1 MGHRA and CDR2 YSYEKL. V gave up 0 bases and J gave up 5 bases; unmatched junction bases: 8. The CDR3 length is 16 residues.